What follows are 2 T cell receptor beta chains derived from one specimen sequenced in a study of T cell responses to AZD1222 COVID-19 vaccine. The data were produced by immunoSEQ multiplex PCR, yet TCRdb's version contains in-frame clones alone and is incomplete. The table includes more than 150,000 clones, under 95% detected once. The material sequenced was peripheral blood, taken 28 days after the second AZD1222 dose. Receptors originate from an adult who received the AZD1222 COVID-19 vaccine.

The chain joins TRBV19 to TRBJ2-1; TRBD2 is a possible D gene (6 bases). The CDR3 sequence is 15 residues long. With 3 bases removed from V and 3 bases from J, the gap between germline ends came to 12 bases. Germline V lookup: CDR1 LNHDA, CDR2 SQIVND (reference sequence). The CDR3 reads CASSMGSGGYNEQFF. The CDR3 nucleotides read TGTGCCAGTAGTATGGGCTCCGGGGGCTACAATGAGCAGTTCTTC. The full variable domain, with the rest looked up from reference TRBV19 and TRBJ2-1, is DGGITQSPKYLFRKEGQNVTLSCEQNLNHDAMYWYRQDPGQGLRLIYYSQIVNDFQKGDIAEGYSVSREKKESFPLTVTSAQKNPTAFYLCASSMGSGGYNEQFFGPGTRLTVL.

CDR3 nucleotides: TGTGCCAGCAGTGATCCCTCTCTAGCGGGGAACTACGAGCAGTACTTC. It encodes CASSDPSLAGNYEQYF. The chain couples TRBV25-1 to TRBJ2-7; 9 bases are a match to TRBD2. Germline-derived CDR1 and CDR2 are MGHDK and SYGVNS. CDR3 length equals 16 residues. V trimming: 3 bases; J trimming: 3 bases; junction bases outside the gene matches: 9.